This T cell receptor (beta chain) is drawn from a study of T cell responses to AZD1222 COVID-19 vaccine. Trimming left V 8 bases short and J 7 bases short, with 11 bases between. This CDR3 spans 12 amino acids. Looked up from germline, CDR1 is SGHAT and CDR2 is FQNNGV. Profiled with immunoSEQ multiplex PCR; TCRdb holds only in-frame clones, not every one. The data contain around 190,000 clones, around 88% of them singletons. The receptor was derived from an adult who received the AZD1222 COVID-19 vaccine. The chain uses TRBV11-2 and TRBJ1-4; D perhaps matches TRBD1 (6 bases). This specimen consisted of peripheral blood, obtained 28 days after the second AZD1222 dose. Written as DNA, the CDR3 is TGTGCCAGCCGAGGGACATCTGAAAAACTGTTTTTT. Its translation is CASRGTSEKLFF. The full variable domain, with the rest looked up from reference TRBV11-2 and TRBJ1-4, is EAGVAQSPRYKIIEKRQSVAFWCNPISGHATLYWYQQILGQGPKLLIQFQNNGVVDDSQLPKDRFSAERLKGVDSTLKIQPAKLEDSAVYLCASRGTSEKLFFGSGTQLSVL.